The 27 T cell receptor beta chains below all came from one sample that was sequenced in a study of cytomegalovirus exposure and HLA in healthy donors. Method: immunoSEQ multiplex PCR; TCRdb's copy keeps in-frame clones and lacks some. The sample has about 74,000 clones, less than 95% seen once. Specimen: PBMCs. Receptors originate from a woman aged 18-29 years in good health and CMV-seropositive.

The V and J genes are TRBV6-1 and TRBJ2-7; the D gene is possibly TRBD1 (6 bases). The CDR3 totals 14 residues. CDR1 and CDR2 (germline): MNHNS, SASEGT. V lost 3 bases to trimming and J lost 0 bases, with 9 bases between them. CDR3 nucleotides: TGTGCCAGCAGTGATTGGGGACACTCCTACGAGCAGTACTTC. This encodes CASSDWGHSYEQYF.

This sequence joins TRBV7-9 and TRBJ2-5; D not certain. Trimming stripped 1 base from V and 0 bases from J, with 9 bases between. The CDR3 covers 15 residues. Germline assignment: CDR1 SEHNR and CDR2 FQNEAQ (reference sequence). In DNA, the CDR3 is TGTGCCAGCAGCTTAGGGAGCTACTACCAAGAGACCCAGTACTTC. It yields the protein CASSLGSYYQETQYF. Full variable domain (remainder filled in from reference TRBV7-9 and TRBJ2-5): DTGVSQNPRHKITKRGQNVTFRCDPISEHNRLYWYRQTLGQGPEFLTYFQNEAQLEKSRLLSDRFSAERPKGSFSTLEIQRTEQGDSAMYLCASSLGSYYQETQYFGPGTRLLVL.

The J gene is TRBJ1-1, the V gene TRBV7-2; D is undetermined. The CDR3 has 15 amino acids. CDR1 and CDR2 (germline): SGHTA, FQGNSA. V dropped 7 bases and J dropped 5 bases, with 20 bases sitting between them. The CDR3 DNA reads TGTGCCAGCACCCTACGACCCTGGGGAGAGACTGAAGCTTTCTTT. Translating gives CASTLRPWGETEAFF.

The rearrangement joins TRBV7-9 to TRBJ2-4; 9 bases are shared with TRBD1. CDR3 length: 13 amino acids. The germline gives CDR1 SEHNR, CDR2 FQNEAQ (reference sequence). With 5 bases clipped from V and 8 bases from J, the junction kept 4 bases outside the gene matches. The CDR3 nucleotides are TGTGCCAGCAGCACGGGACAGGGTGACATTCAGTACTTC. This translates into CASSTGQGDIQYF.

CDR3 bases: TGTGCCAGCAGCCCCACCGAGAGGGGGTACAATGAGCAGTTCTTC. The encoded protein is CASSPTERGYNEQFF. The chain links TRBV11-2 to TRBJ2-1; perhaps TRBD1 as D (6 bases). Germline V gene data show CDR1 as SGHAT and CDR2 as FQNNGV. V lost 5 bases to trimming and J lost 4 bases, with 15 bases between them. The CDR3 loop spans 15 amino acids. Supplemented by reference TRBV11-2 and TRBJ2-1, the full variable domain reads EAGVAQSPRYKIIEKRQSVAFWCNPISGHATLYWYQQILGQGPKLLIQFQNNGVVDDSQLPKDRFSAERLKGVDSTLKIQPAKLEDSAVYLCASSPTERGYNEQFFGPGTRLTVL.

The V gene is TRBV9, the J gene TRBJ2-7, with 10 positions matching TRBD2. The CDR3 is 14 residues long. Per germline, CDR1 SGDLS and CDR2 YYNGEE. With 5 bases clipped from V and 0 bases from J, the junction kept 2 bases outside the gene matches. CDR3 sequence (DNA): TGTGCCAGCAGTTCTAGCGGGAGCTCCTACGAGCAGTACTTC. Residues: CASSSSGSSYEQYF. Based on the CDR3 plus reference TRBV9 and TRBJ2-7, the full variable domain is DSGVTQTPKHLITATGQRVTLRCSPRSGDLSVYWYQQSLDQGLQFLIQYYNGEERAKGNILERFSAQQFPDLHSELNLSSLELGDSALYFCASSSSGSSYEQYFGPGTRLTVT.

The V and J genes are TRBV4-3 and TRBJ2-2; 7 bases align to TRBD2. Germline values: CDR1 LGHNA, CDR2 YSLEER. The CDR3 contains 16 residues. V shed 0 bases and J 4 bases; nucleotides not matched to a gene: 5. CDR3 DNA: TGCGCCAGCAGCCAAGATGGAGCGGGGAGCACCGGGGAGCTGTTTTTT. Residues: CASSQDGAGSTGELFF.

V and J are TRBV7-9 and TRBJ1-5, with 10 nucleotides matching TRBD1. Germline lookup yields CDR1 SEHNR and CDR2 FQNEAQ (reference sequence). V lost 5 bases to trimming and J lost 5 bases; unmatched junction nucleotides: 3. The CDR3 runs to 14 residues. The chain's CDR3 is CASSPDRGHQPQHF. The DNA for the CDR3 is TGTGCCAGCAGCCCAGACAGGGGGCATCAGCCCCAGCATTTT.

The gene calls are TRBV29-1 and TRBJ1-5; 8 bases map to TRBD1. The CDR3 consists of 14 residues. V trimming: 6 bases; J trimming: 4 bases; junction bases outside the gene matches: 8. CDR1 is SQVTM and CDR2 is ANQGSEA in the germline V gene. CDR3 region: CSVRTGSGNQPQHF. CDR3 DNA sequence: TGCAGCGTCCGGACAGGGAGTGGTAATCAGCCCCAGCATTTT.

The V gene is TRBV9, the J gene TRBJ2-1; D may be TRBD2 (5 bases). Trimming shortened V by 1 base and J by 7 bases, and 12 bases separated the two germline ends. Germline V gene data show CDR1 as SGDLS and CDR2 as YYNGEE. The CDR3 extends over 14 amino acids. CDR3 DNA sequence: TGTGCCAGCAGCGTACCGACTGGGGAGAATGAGCAGTTCTTC. Encoded protein: CASSVPTGENEQFF. The variable domain in full, with the rest retrieved from reference TRBV9 and TRBJ2-1, is DSGVTQTPKHLITATGQRVTLRCSPRSGDLSVYWYQQSLDQGLQFLIQYYNGEERAKGNILERFSAQQFPDLHSELNLSSLELGDSALYFCASSVPTGENEQFFGPGTRLTVL.

This clone was recorded once. This chain connects TRBV15 to TRBJ1-2; D gene uncertain. Trimming pared 0 bases from V and 1 base from J, leaving 12 bases between. Germline V gives CDR1 LNHNV, CDR2 YYDKDF (reference sequence). This CDR3 is 16 amino acids long. CDR3 coding DNA: TGTGCCACCAGCAGAGATGCCTACGGTGTTAACTATGGCTACACCTTC. Amino acid sequence: CATSRDAYGVNYGYTF. Full variable domain (rest looked up from reference TRBV15 and TRBJ1-2): DAMVIQNPRYQVTQFGKPVTLSCSQTLNHNVMYWYQQKSSQAPKLLFHYYDKDFNNEADTPDNFQSRRPNTSFCFLDIRSPGLGDTAMYLCATSRDAYGVNYGYTFGSGTRLTVV.

This clone has a single count. The chain combines TRBV5-1 with TRBJ2-7, with TRBD2 matching 13 bases. The CDR3 has 18 residues. The germline V gene encodes CDR1 SGHRS and CDR2 YFSETQ. Unmatched junction bases numbered 10, after V lost 4 bases and J lost 0 bases. Here the CDR3 DNA reads TGCGCCAGCAGCGGCGGGACTAGCGGGGACCAAAGCTCCTACGAGCAGTACTTC. It yields the protein CASSGGTSGDQSSYEQYF.

V and J are TRBV5-4 and TRBJ1-2; D not certain. Trimming left V 0 bases short and J 0 bases short, with 9 bases between. CDR1 is SGHNT and CDR2 is YYREEE in the germline V gene (reference sequence). This CDR3 comprises 15 residues. For the CDR3, the DNA is TGTGCCAGCAGCTTGGTTCCAGAAGCTAACTATGGCTACACCTTC. It yields the protein CASSLVPEANYGYTF.

The chain carries TRBV27 and TRBJ2-3, with TRBD2 matching over 10 bases. Germline trimming cut 5 bases from V and 2 bases from J; bases unmatched to any gene: 7. The length of the CDR3 is 16 residues. Germline CDR1 MNHEY, CDR2 SMNVEV (reference sequence). CDR3 loop: CASSIDLAGVTDTQYF. The CDR3 nucleotides are TGTGCCAGCAGTATCGACCTAGCGGGGGTCACAGATACGCAGTATTTT.

The rearrangement links TRBV9 to TRBJ2-1; 7 nucleotides match TRBD2. CDR3 size: 14 residues. CDR1 is SGDLS and CDR2 is YYNGEE in the germline V gene. J was trimmed by 8 bases and V by 0 bases; bases with no gene match: 5. The CDR3 reads CASSVGTRTHEQFF. The CDR3 DNA is TGTGCCAGCAGCGTAGGGACTAGGACCCATGAGCAGTTCTTC.

The chain employs TRBV6-1 and TRBJ1-2; D is undetermined. This CDR3 comprises 12 residues. The ends were cut back, 3 bases at V and 6 bases at J, with 8 bases in the middle. Germline V CDR1 and CDR2: MNHNS, SASEGT. This CDR3 is CASSEAFNGYTF. The CDR3 DNA follows: TGTGCCAGCAGTGAGGCCTTCAATGGCTACACCTTC.

The J gene is TRBJ2-7, the V gene TRBV27; D is perhaps TRBD1 (5 bases). This CDR3 contains 13 residues. V dropped 5 bases and J dropped 6 bases, with 14 bases sitting between them. Looked up from germline, CDR1 is MNHEY and CDR2 is SMNVEV (reference sequence). The CDR3 nucleotides read TGTGCCAGCAGTGTGCAGGGTGGCGGCGAGCAGTACTTC. Translation: CASSVQGGGEQYF.

The chain carries TRBV27 and TRBJ1-1; 9 bases are shared with TRBD1. Germline CDR1 reads MNHEY; CDR2 reads SMNVEV (reference sequence). CDR3 size: 13 residues. V shed 3 bases, J shed 6 bases, and the junction held 2 bases outside the gene matches. The CDR3 loop reads CASSFRQGAEAFF. The CDR3 DNA reads TGTGCCAGCAGTTTCCGACAGGGGGCTGAAGCTTTCTTT.

The V call is TRBV7-9, the J call TRBJ1-2; 8 bases line up with TRBD1. Germline CDR1 SEHNR, CDR2 FQNEAQ (reference sequence). Unmatched junction bases numbered 9, after V lost 5 bases and J lost 1 base. This CDR3 has 16 amino acids. CDR3 amino acids: CASSDSGGAFNYGYTF. The CDR3 DNA follows: TGTGCCAGCAGCGACTCAGGGGGCGCCTTTAACTATGGCTACACCTTC.

V gene TRBV27 combines with J gene TRBJ2-1, with D perhaps TRBD2 (6 bases). Germline CDR1 is MNHEY and CDR2 is SMNVEV (reference sequence). V lost 3 bases, J lost 0 bases, and 9 bases lay in between. This CDR3 has 15 residues. For the CDR3, the DNA is TGTGCCAGCAGTTTGGGCGGGATCTCCTACAATGAGCAGTTCTTC. Its protein is CASSLGGISYNEQFF.

The rearrangement links TRBV6-5 to TRBJ2-7; 8 positions match TRBD2. The length of the CDR3 is 15 residues. Germline lookup yields CDR1 MNHEY and CDR2 SVGAGI. The V gene end was trimmed by 5 bases and the J gene end by 5 bases; junction bases not matched to a gene: 11. The CDR3 spells CASSTGGTLSNEQYF. The DNA for the CDR3 is TGTGCCAGCAGTACGGGGGGGACCCTTTCCAACGAGCAGTACTTC.

The chain joins TRBV5-4 to TRBJ2-1; TRBD2 matches at 8 bases. The CDR3 consists of 16 residues. Germline CDR1 reads SGHNT; CDR2 reads YYREEE (reference sequence). Losses at the gene ends were 4 bases for V and 5 bases for J; bases not matched to a gene: 11. The CDR3 reads CASSPLSAAGDNEQFF. The CDR3 DNA reads as TGTGCCAGCAGCCCTCTAAGTGCAGCGGGGGACAATGAGCAGTTCTTC.

This chain uses TRBV5-4 with TRBJ2-7; TRBD2 agrees at 7 bases. CDR3 length: 15 amino acids. Germline V CDR1 and CDR2: SGHNT, YYREEE (reference sequence). The V gene end was trimmed by 4 bases and the J gene end by 0 bases; junction bases not matched to a gene: 7. CDR3 nucleotide sequence: TGTGCCAGCAGCAGCCGCGGGGGAAGCTCCTACGAGCAGTACTTC. Amino acids: CASSSRGGSSYEQYF.

V usage is TRBV7-2 and J usage is TRBJ2-7, with TRBD2 identical over 12 bases. The V gene end was trimmed by 5 bases and the J gene end by 3 bases; junction bases not matched to a gene: 8. CDR3 length: 16 amino acids. Germline CDR1 and CDR2: SGHTA and FQGNSA. The CDR3 DNA follows: TGTGCCAGCAGCGCGTCGACTAGCGGGGGCGTCTACGAGCAGTACTTC. Translating gives CASSASTSGGVYEQYF.

This chain uses TRBV4-2 with TRBJ2-7, with 10 positions matching TRBD2. The germline V gene encodes CDR1 LGHNA and CDR2 YNFKEQ. The junction had 12 bases not matched to a gene; V was cut back by 1 base and J by 6 bases. The CDR3 is 17 residues long. CDR3 DNA sequence: TGTGCCAGCAGCCAAGGGCCAGCGGGGGGGCGGTGGAGCGAGCAGTACTTC. This sequence encodes CASSQGPAGGRWSEQYF.

This rearrangement joins TRBV9 to TRBJ1-3; the match to TRBD1 covers 9 bases. With V trimmed by 0 bases and J by 3 bases, 4 bases remained unmatched. In germline, CDR1 is SGDLS, CDR2 YYNGEE. The CDR3 consists of 16 residues. This CDR3 is CASSVGTGGGGNTIYF. For the CDR3, the DNA is TGTGCCAGCAGCGTAGGAACAGGGGGCGGTGGAAACACCATATATTTT.

V gene TRBV27 combines with J gene TRBJ1-6; a weak D match, TRBD1 (5 bases). The CDR3 consists of 14 residues. Trimming took off 6 bases at V and 6 bases at J, with 12 bases between the two ends. The V gene's germline CDR1 is MNHEY and CDR2 SMNVEV (reference sequence). In DNA form, the CDR3 reads TGTGCCAGCAGCCGCGGGACCGCTAATTCACCCCTCCACTTT. Its translation is CASSRGTANSPLHF.